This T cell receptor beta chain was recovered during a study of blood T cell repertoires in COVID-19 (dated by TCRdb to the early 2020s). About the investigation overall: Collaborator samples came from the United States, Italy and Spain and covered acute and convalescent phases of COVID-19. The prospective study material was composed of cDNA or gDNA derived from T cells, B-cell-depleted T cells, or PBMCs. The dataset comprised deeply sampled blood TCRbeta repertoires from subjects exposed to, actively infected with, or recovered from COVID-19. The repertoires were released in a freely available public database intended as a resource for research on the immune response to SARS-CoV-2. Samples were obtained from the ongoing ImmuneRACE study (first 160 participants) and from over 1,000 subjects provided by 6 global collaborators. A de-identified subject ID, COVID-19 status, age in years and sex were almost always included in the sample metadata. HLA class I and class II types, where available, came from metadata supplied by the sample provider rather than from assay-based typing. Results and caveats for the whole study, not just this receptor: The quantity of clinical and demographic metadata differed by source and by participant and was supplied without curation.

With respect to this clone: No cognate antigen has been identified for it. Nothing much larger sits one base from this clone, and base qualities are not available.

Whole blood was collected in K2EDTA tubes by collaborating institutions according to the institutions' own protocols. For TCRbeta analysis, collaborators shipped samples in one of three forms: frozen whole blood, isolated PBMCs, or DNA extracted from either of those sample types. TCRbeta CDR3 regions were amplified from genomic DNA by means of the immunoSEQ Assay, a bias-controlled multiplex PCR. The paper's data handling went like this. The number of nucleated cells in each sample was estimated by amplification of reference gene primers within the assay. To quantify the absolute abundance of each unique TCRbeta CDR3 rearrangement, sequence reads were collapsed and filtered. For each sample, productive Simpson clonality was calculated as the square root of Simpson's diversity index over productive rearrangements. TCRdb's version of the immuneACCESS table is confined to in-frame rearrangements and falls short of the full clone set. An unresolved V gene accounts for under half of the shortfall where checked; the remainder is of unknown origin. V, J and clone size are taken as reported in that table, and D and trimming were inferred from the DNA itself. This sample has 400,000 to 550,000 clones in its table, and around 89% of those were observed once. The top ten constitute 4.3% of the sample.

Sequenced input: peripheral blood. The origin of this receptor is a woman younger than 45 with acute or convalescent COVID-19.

This receptor has the CDR3 CASSSGQLKNTEAFF. The nucleotides read TGTGCCAGCAGTTCCGGACAGTTGAAGAACACTGAAGCTTTCTTT. The chain is encoded by TRBV28 joined to TRBJ1-1, with a tentative D gene TRBD1 over 6 matching bases. From the cysteine through the phenylalanine, the CDR3 covers 15 amino acids. Just CDR3 DNA is preserved here, 45 bases in frame from base 1. Between the V and J ends, shortened by 4 bases and 1 base respectively, the junction contains 13 bases. From a lookup of the germline V gene, CDR1 and CDR2 are MDHEN and SYDVKM.